The 16 T cell receptor beta chains reported below all come from one sample, sequenced in a study of blood T cell repertoires in COVID-19. Some clones are missing from TCRdb's copy, which holds only in-frame ones; the method was immunoSEQ multiplex PCR. The sample consists of some 180,000 clones, roughly 82% of them appearing once. The sequenced sample consisted of peripheral blood. The receptors were sampled from a woman aged 55-69 years with COVID-19, enrolled during active disease.

This rearrangement joins TRBV19 to TRBJ1-4; D remains ambiguous. CDR1 LNHDA and CDR2 SQIVND come from the germline V gene (reference sequence). The CDR3 consists of 11 residues. The V and J ends lost 7 bases and 8 bases respectively, with 8 bases between them. This CDR3 reads CASTNGEKLFF. For the CDR3, the DNA is TGTGCCAGTACCAACGGGGAAAAACTGTTTTTT. The complete variable domain, with remaining parts taken from reference TRBV19 and TRBJ1-4, reads DGGITQSPKYLFRKEGQNVTLSCEQNLNHDAMYWYRQDPGQGLRLIYYSQIVNDFQKGDIAEGYSVSREKKESFPLTVTSAQKNPTAFYLCASTNGEKLFFGSGTQLSVL.

The V gene is TRBV5-1, the J gene TRBJ2-1; D possibly corresponds to TRBD1 (6 bases). The germline V gene has CDR1 SGHRS and CDR2 YFSETQ. The CDR3 loop spans 14 amino acids. V lost 4 bases, J lost 2 bases, and 10 bases lay in between. The CDR3 spells CASSPTGPYNEQFF. DNA of the CDR3: TGCGCCAGCAGCCCTACAGGGCCCTACAATGAGCAGTTCTTC. The variable domain in full, with the rest retrieved from reference TRBV5-1 and TRBJ2-1, is KAGVTQTPRYLIKTRGQQVTLSCSPISGHRSVSWYQQTPGQGLQFLFEYFSETQRNKGNFPGRFSGRQFSNSRSEMNVSTLELGDSALYLCASSPTGPYNEQFFGPGTRLTVL.

In the case of this clone: Sequence at one end of the junction differs from germline and may be a read error. J is TRBJ2-3 and V is TRBV7-7, with 11 bases that match TRBD2. The germline V gene has CDR1 SSHAT and CDR2 FNYEAQ (reference sequence). The CDR3 is made up of 15 amino acids. The CDR3 region is CASSKGLAGSDTQYF. The CDR3 DNA sequence: TGTGCTAGCAGCAAAGGACTAGCGGGTTCAGATACGCAGTATTTT.

The chain carries TRBV5-5 and TRBJ1-5; maybe TRBD1 (5 bases). Looked up from germline, CDR1 is SGHKS and CDR2 is YYEKEE (reference sequence). The V end lost 0 bases, the J end lost 2 bases, and 9 bases lay between the germline ends. The CDR3 has 15 amino acids. CDR3 protein: CASSLALRGNQPQHF. The CDR3 coding sequence is TGTGCCAGCAGCTTGGCTCTCAGGGGCAATCAGCCCCAGCATTTT. The variable domain in full, with the rest retrieved from reference TRBV5-5 and TRBJ1-5, is DAGVTQSPTHLIKTRGQQVTLRCSPISGHKSVSWYQQVLGQGPQFIFQYYEKEERGRGNFPDRFSARQFPNYSSELNVNALLLGDSALYLCASSLALRGNQPQHFGDGTRLSIL.

The genes are TRBV30 and TRBJ1-2; TRBD1 matches 10 bases. The CDR3 covers 15 residues. The germline V gene has CDR1 GTSNPN and CDR2 SVGIG (reference sequence). With 0 bases clipped from V and 8 bases from J, the junction kept 9 bases outside the gene matches. Here the CDR3 reads CAWSVGRTGGIGYTF. The CDR3 DNA sequence: TGTGCCTGGAGTGTAGGCCGGACAGGGGGGATCGGCTACACCTTC.

The chain recombines TRBV18 with TRBJ2-7, with D unresolved. The germline V gene encodes CDR1 KGHSH and CDR2 LQKENI. V gave up 3 bases and J gave up 2 bases, with 17 bases separating them. This CDR3 comprises 16 residues. The CDR3 region is CASSPRLGSGPYEQYV. CDR3 nucleotide sequence: TGTGCCAGCTCACCCCGCCTCGGTTCGGGTCCCTACGAGCAGTACGTC.

The V gene is TRBV28, the J gene TRBJ2-7; D perhaps matches TRBD1 (5 bases). Trimming took off 6 bases at V and 5 bases at J, with 20 bases between the two ends. Germline CDR1 and CDR2: MDHEN and SYDVKM. This CDR3 has 15 residues. CDR3: CASSLGEQVANEQYF. The CDR3 region has the DNA TGTGCCAGCAGCTTAGGGGAACAGGTCGCTAACGAGCAGTACTTC. The full variable domain, with the rest looked up from reference TRBV28 and TRBJ2-7, is DVKVTQSSRYLVKRTGEKVFLECVQDMDHENMFWYRQDPGLGLRLIYFSYDVKMKEKGDIPEGYSVSREKKERFSLILESASTNQTSMYLCASSLGEQVANEQYFGPGTRLTVT.

The CDR3 here is CASARDRDNNEQFF. In DNA, the CDR3 is TGTGCCAGCGCCCGGGACAGGGACAACAATGAGCAGTTCTTC. This sequence joins TRBV27 and TRBJ2-1, with 9 nucleotides matching TRBD1. Germline CDR1 and CDR2: MNHEY and SMNVEV (reference sequence). V lost 8 bases and J lost 5; bases outside the gene matches: 7. The CDR3 contains 14 residues.

The genes are TRBV6-2 or TRBV6-3 and TRBJ2-3; 12 bases line up with TRBD2. The CDR3 contains 15 residues. Germline V lookup: CDR1 MNHEY, CDR2 SVGEGT. J was trimmed by 3 bases and V by 4 bases; bases with no gene match: 2. The CDR3 reads CASSLTSGRTDTQYF. The CDR3 nucleotides are TGTGCCAGCAGTTTGACTAGCGGGAGAACAGATACGCAGTATTTT.

The chain employs TRBV15 and TRBJ2-7, with D possibly matching TRBD1 (6 bases). In germline, CDR1 is LNHNV, CDR2 YYDKDF (reference sequence). This CDR3 is 14 amino acids long. V was trimmed by 0 bases and J by 6 bases, leaving 12 bases between them. CDR3 bases: TGTGCCACCAGCAGAGAGGACAGCCGGGGCGAGCAGTACTTC. Protein product: CATSREDSRGEQYF.

The chain recombines TRBV7-8 with TRBJ2-1, with TRBD2 matching over 9 bases. CDR1 and CDR2 (germline): SGHVS, FQNEAQ. Germline trimming cut 3 bases from V and 3 bases from J; bases unmatched to any gene: 6. This CDR3 is built from 16 residues. The CDR3: CASSFSGGAVYNEQFF. CDR3 DNA: TGTGCCAGCAGCTTTAGCGGGGGTGCTGTCTACAATGAGCAGTTCTTC.

The rearrangement links TRBV19 to TRBJ1-5; D is uncertain. CDR1 and CDR2 (germline): LNHDA, SQIVND (reference sequence). V lost 1 base and J 5 bases, leaving 12 bases between the germline ends. The CDR3 sequence is 15 residues long. The DNA of the CDR3 is TGTGCCAGTAGTATAGTTATGGCCGAGGATCAGCCCCAGCATTTT. Translation: CASSIVMAEDQPQHF. Full variable domain (missing parts from reference TRBV19 and TRBJ1-5): DGGITQSPKYLFRKEGQNVTLSCEQNLNHDAMYWYRQDPGQGLRLIYYSQIVNDFQKGDIAEGYSVSREKKESFPLTVTSAQKNPTAFYLCASSIVMAEDQPQHFGDGTRLSIL.

The chain employs TRBV27 and TRBJ2-3, with 9 positions matching TRBD2. V shed 5 bases, J shed 4 bases, and the junction held 19 bases outside the gene matches. This CDR3 has 19 amino acids. Looked up from germline, CDR1 is MNHEY and CDR2 is SMNVEV (reference sequence). The CDR3 coding sequence is TGTGCCAGCAGTCCGAAATCTCGACCACTGGGCGGGGGGGCAGATACGCAGTATTTT. Protein product: CASSPKSRPLGGGADTQYF.

The J gene is TRBJ2-3, the V gene TRBV5-1; TRBD1 is a possible D gene (6 bases). Trimming stripped 5 bases from V and 2 bases from J, with 18 bases between. Germline CDR1 SGHRS, CDR2 YFSETQ. CDR3 length: 16 amino acids. The CDR3 DNA follows: TGCGCCAGCAGGGGTCGGAGGACAGCTGTCACAGATACGCAGTATTTT. Encoded protein: CASRGRRTAVTDTQYF. The variable domain in full, completed from reference TRBV5-1 and TRBJ2-3, reads KAGVTQTPRYLIKTRGQQVTLSCSPISGHRSVSWYQQTPGQGLQFLFEYFSETQRNKGNFPGRFSGRQFSNSRSEMNVSTLELGDSALYLCASRGRRTAVTDTQYFGPGTRLTVL.

V is TRBV28 and J is TRBJ1-5; the D gene is possibly TRBD1 (6 bases). The germline V gene has CDR1 MDHEN and CDR2 SYDVKM. This CDR3 is built from 15 residues. The V and J ends lost 2 bases and 7 bases respectively, with 15 bases between them. The CDR3 loop is CASSLRSGVNQPQHF. In DNA form, the CDR3 reads TGTGCCAGCAGTTTAAGGTCAGGGGTAAACCAGCCCCAGCATTTT. The complete variable domain, with remaining parts taken from reference TRBV28 and TRBJ1-5, reads DVKVTQSSRYLVKRTGEKVFLECVQDMDHENMFWYRQDPGLGLRLIYFSYDVKMKEKGDIPEGYSVSREKKERFSLILESASTNQTSMYLCASSLRSGVNQPQHFGDGTRLSIL.

With regard to this clone: Other DNA sequences from this sample encode an identical CDR3 as well. The chain combines TRBV5-1 with TRBJ1-2; possible D gene TRBD1, 6 bases. Germline CDR1 and CDR2: SGHRS and YFSETQ. V lost 2 bases and J 2 bases, leaving 10 bases between the germline ends. The CDR3 spans 14 residues. CDR3 sequence reads: CASSLTTGNYGYTF. The CDR3 DNA is TGCGCCAGCAGCTTAACGACAGGAAACTATGGCTACACCTTC.